This T cell receptor (beta chain) comes out of a study of identical twins. Study results and limitations: A lower insertion count was a feature of abundant cord blood beta clonotypes, with no such feature in memory repertoires. Analyses based on zero insertions could be partly confounded by invariant MAIT and iNKT cells.

This CDR3 has 12 amino acids. V lost 6 bases and J 6 bases, leaving 12 bases between the germline ends. TCRdb re-derived calls from the 5' RACE reads in MiXCR, one entry per CDR3 protein. The data hold fewer than 250,000 distinct CDR3 sequences, with 7.5% observed a single time. This clonotype was recorded many times. Its antigen is as yet unknown. This same sample was also part of a study on yellow fever vaccine responses in identical twins.

The sequence derives from a woman between 18 and 30 years old in good health. The V call is TRBV12-3 or TRBV12-4, the J call TRBJ2-7; the D gene is possibly TRBD1 (6 bases). Sequenced material: CD8+ T cells sorted from blood. CDR3 nucleotides: TGTGCCAGCAGCCGTCAGGGGTTCGAGCAGTACTTC. It encodes CASSRQGFEQYF.